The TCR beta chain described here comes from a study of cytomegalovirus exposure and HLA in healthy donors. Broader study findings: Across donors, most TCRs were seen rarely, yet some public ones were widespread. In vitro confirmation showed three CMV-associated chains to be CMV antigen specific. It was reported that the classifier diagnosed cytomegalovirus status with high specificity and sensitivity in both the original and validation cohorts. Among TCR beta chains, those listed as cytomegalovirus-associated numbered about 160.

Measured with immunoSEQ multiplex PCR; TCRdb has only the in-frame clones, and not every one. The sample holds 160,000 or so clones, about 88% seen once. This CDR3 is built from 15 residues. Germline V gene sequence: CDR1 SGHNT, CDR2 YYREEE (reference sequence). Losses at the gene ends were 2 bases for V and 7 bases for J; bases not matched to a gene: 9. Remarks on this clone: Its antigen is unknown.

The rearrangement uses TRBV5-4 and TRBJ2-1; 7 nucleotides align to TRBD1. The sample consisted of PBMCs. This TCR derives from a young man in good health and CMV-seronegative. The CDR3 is CASSLVIDRANEQFF. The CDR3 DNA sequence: TGTGCCAGCAGCTTAGTTATCGACAGGGCTAATGAGCAGTTCTTC.